This paragraph reports one T cell receptor beta chain. This sample includes further DNA sequences coding for the same CDR3. V was shortened by 4 bases and J by 1 base, with 11 bases between the two germline ends. Germline assignment: CDR1 LNHDA and CDR2 SQIVND (reference sequence). CDR3 length: 15 amino acids. The repertoire was sequenced with immunoSEQ multiplex PCR; TCRdb's copy has only in-frame clones and lacks some. The table records 15,000 to 20,000 clones, 70% of them present only once. These data are taken from a study of chemoradiotherapy in HPV16-positive cancers. This receptor was taken from a human donor with HPV-associated anogenital cancer. The chain joins TRBV19 to TRBJ1-3; D is undetermined. The sequences come from tumor tissue, collected from a patient who underwent chemoradiotherapy. CDR3 bases: TGTGCCAGTAGTAGGGTGGGAAGGTCTGGAAACACCATATATTTT. This sequence encodes CASSRVGRSGNTIYF.